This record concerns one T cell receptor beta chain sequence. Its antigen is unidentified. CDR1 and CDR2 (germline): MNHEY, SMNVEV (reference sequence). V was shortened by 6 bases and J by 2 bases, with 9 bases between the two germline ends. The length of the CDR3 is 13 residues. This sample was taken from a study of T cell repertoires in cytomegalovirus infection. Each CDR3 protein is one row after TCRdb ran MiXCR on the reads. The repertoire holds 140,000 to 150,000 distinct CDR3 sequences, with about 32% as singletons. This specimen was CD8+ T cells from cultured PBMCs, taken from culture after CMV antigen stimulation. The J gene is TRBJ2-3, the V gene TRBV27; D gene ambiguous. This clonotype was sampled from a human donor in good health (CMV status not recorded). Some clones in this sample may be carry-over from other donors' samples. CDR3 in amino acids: CASSPAATDTQYF. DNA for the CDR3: TGTGCCAGCAGCCCGGCGGCCACAGATACGCAGTATTTT.